The T cell receptor beta chain described here comes from a study of spatial heterogeneity in lung cancer. At the level of the study: There were consistently more beta-chain sequences detected than alpha-chain sequences. Combinations of a unique TCR and a UMI were tallied in raw reads, and on average each appeared more than ten times.

CDR1 and CDR2 (germline): SGHAT, FQNNGV. V was cut by 2 bases and J by 2 bases, with 4 bases left in between. The CDR3 loop spans 13 amino acids. This clonotype was counted at least ten times. A unique molecular identifier was attached to every TCR cDNA molecule. TCRdb fed the 5' RACE reads into MiXCR, producing one record per CDR3 protein. The table lists tens of thousands of distinct CDR3 sequences, approximately 12% of them singletons. Sample time point: sample taken at primary tumor resection. Researchers sequenced whole RNA taken from tumor, nontumor lung or frozen PBMC without sorting. The donor population consisted of approximately 79 patients with untreated, early-stage non-small cell lung cancer.

This chain connects TRBV11-2 to TRBJ1-5; D uncertain. This receptor was identified in a male donor with early-stage non-small cell lung cancer. The sequences come from PBMCs, collected at surgery. The CDR3 coding sequence is TGTGCCAGCAGCTTATCGGGCAATCAGCCCCAGCATTTT. Its translation is CASSLSGNQPQHF.